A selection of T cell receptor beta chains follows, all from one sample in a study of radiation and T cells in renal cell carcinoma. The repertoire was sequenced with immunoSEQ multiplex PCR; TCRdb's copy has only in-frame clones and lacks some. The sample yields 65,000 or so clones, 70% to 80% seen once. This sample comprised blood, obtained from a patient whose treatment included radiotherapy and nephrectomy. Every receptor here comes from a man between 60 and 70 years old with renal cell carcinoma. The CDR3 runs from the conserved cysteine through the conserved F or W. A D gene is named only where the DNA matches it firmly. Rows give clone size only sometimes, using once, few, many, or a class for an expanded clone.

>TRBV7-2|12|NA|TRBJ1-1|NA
TGTGCCAGCAGCCCGACAGGAGATGAAGCTTTCTTT
CASSPTGDEAFF
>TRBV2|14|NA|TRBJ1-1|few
TGTGCCAGCAGTGAAACGCGGAGGGGAACTGAAGCTTTCTTT
CASSETRRGTEAFF
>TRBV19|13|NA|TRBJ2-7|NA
TGTGCCAGTAGTACGTACCCCGCCTACGAGCAGTACTTC
CASSTYPAYEQYF
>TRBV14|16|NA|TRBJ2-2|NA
TGTGCCAGCAGCCAAGAGGGGGGCAGAACCACCGGGGAGCTGTTTTTT
CASSQEGGRTTGELFF
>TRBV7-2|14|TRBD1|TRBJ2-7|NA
TGTGCCAGCAGCCCCGGGACAGGGGGTTTCGAGCAGTACTTC
CASSPGTGGFEQYF
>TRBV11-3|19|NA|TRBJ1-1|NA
TGTGCCAGCAGCCCCAGTCCCTTTTTCGACAGGACGGGGAACACTGAAGCTTTCTTT
CASSPSPFFDRTGNTEAFF
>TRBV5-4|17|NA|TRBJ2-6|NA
TGTGCCAGCAGCCCCAACGTTGGGGAGTCTGGGGCCAACGTCCTGACTTTC
CASSPNVGESGANVLTF
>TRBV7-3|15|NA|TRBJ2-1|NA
TGTGCCAGCAGCTTAAGGGCGTCGAACTACAATGAGCAGTTCTTC
CASSLRASNYNEQFF
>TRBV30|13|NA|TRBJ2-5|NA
TGTGCCTGGAGTGTACTACAGGGAGTCGCCCAGTACTTC
CAWSVLQGVAQYF
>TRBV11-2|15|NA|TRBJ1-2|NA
TGTGCCAGCAGCTTAGGGGAGCAGACCAACTATGGCTACACCTTC
CASSLGEQTNYGYTF
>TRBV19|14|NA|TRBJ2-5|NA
TGTGCCAGTAGTATAGGACAGGCCAGAGAGACCCAGTACTTC
CASSIGQARETQYF
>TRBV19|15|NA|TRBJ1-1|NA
TGTGCCAGTAGTACTCAGGGACGGGGAGAGACTGAAGCTTTCTTT
CASSTQGRGETEAFF
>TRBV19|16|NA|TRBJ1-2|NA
TGTGCCAGTAGTATAGCCGGGGTGGGTTCTGACTATGGCTACACCTTC
CASSIAGVGSDYGYTF
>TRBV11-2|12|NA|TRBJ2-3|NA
TGTGCCAGCAGCCAGTGGCGGGATACGCAGTATTTT
CASSQWRDTQYF
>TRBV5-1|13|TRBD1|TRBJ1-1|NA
TGCGCCAGCATGGGACAGATAAACACTGAAGCTTTCTTT
CASMGQINTEAFF
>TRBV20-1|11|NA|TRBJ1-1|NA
TGCAGTGCTAGTGACGGGCCTGAAGCTTTCTTT
CSASDGPEAFF
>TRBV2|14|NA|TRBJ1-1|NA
TGTGCCAGCACTCAAGGACGAGGAAACACTGAAGCTTTCTTT
CASTQGRGNTEAFF
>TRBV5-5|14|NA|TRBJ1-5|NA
TGTGCCAGCAGCTTGTCAGGTAGCAATCAGCCCCAGCATTTT
CASSLSGSNQPQHF
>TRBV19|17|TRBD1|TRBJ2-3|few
TGTGCCAGTAGCGAACTCGGGACAGGGGACCCCACAGATACGCAGTATTTT
CASSELGTGDPTDTQYF
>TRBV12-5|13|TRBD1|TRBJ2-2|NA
TGTGCTAACTACCAGGGGGTCACCGGGGAGCTGTTTTTT
CANYQGVTGELFF
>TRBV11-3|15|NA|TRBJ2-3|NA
TGTGCCAGCAGCTTAGGACCCATCGTATCGGATACGCAGTATTTT
CASSLGPIVSDTQYF
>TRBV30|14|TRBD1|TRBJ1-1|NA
TGTGCCCTAGCCGAGGGGGCGATGAACACTGAAGCTTTCTTT
CALAEGAMNTEAFF
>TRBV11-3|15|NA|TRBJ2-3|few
TGTGCCAGCAGCAGTAGGGGGTCCAGCAGGGATACGCAGTATTTT
CASSSRGSSRDTQYF
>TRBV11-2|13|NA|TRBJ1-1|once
TGTGCCAGCAGCTTGGCAGGGATCGCTGAAGCTTTCTTT
CASSLAGIAEAFF
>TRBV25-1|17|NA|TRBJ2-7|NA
TGTGCCAGCAGCTCCGCCTCCGGGACCCCCTGGAGCTACGAGCAGTACTTC
CASSSASGTPWSYEQYF